This T cell receptor (beta chain) stems from a study of blood T cells in healthy people across ages. Findings of the study overall: Age showed a roughly linear inverse relationship with TCR beta diversity per million T cells. Across samples, TCR beta diversity tracked strongly with naive T cell percentage.

Ranging in age from roughly 6 to 100, the donors were healthy Caucasian individuals from Russia. No fewer than 6 million PBMCs went into each sample. It was with a sample-barcoded 5' primer and a J-beta primer mix that a second PCR of roughly 6 to 12 cycles was run. TCRdb itself ran the 5' RACE reads through MiXCR, one entry per CDR3 protein. This sample has nearly 1 million distinct CDR3 sequences, with about 51% found just once. V was shortened by 8 bases and J by 0 bases, with 14 bases between the two germline ends. The CDR3 contains 14 residues. CDR1 and CDR2 (germline): SNHLY, FYNNEI. Of note for this clonotype: Its specificity is unknown.

Sample: blood. This TCR derives from an older woman in good health. This chain connects TRBV2 to TRBJ2-7, with unresolved D. Here the CDR3 reads CASAKTESSYEQYF. The CDR3 DNA is TGTGCCAGCGCAAAAACGGAGAGCTCCTACGAGCAGTACTTC.